A selection of T cell receptor beta chains follows, all from one sample in a study of cytomegalovirus exposure and HLA in healthy donors. Clones were read by immunoSEQ multiplex PCR, and TCRdb kept only the in-frame ones, dropping some. The sample comprises about 160,000 clones, roughly 84% of which are singletons, and roughly 10% rests with the top ten. The sample consisted of PBMCs. The receptors were sampled from a man aged 30 to 39 in good health and CMV-seropositive. CDR3s leave out the opening cysteine and the closing phenylalanine or tryptophan.

j_call v_call cdr3_aa
TRBJ2-5 TRBV5-1 ASGDRGRLETQY
TRBJ2-7 TRBV7-2 ASSLNGQASYEQY
TRBJ1-1 TRBV28 ASSRNTEAF
TRBJ2-1 TRBV5-1 ASQLAGDSWNEQF
TRBJ2-1 TRBV28 ASNSGSSYNEQF
TRBJ1-2 TRBV19 ASSIAGNGYT
TRBJ1-1 TRBV5-6 ASSQGMNTEAF
TRBJ2-2 TRBV6-1 ASSEAIPGAANTGELF
TRBJ2-7 TRBV9 ASSVAGTDSYEQY
TRBJ1-4 TRBV19 ASSPTRQYEKLF
TRBJ2-7 TRBV28 ASSLGGQGASEQY
TRBJ2-7 TRBV19 ASSWTGGTYEQY
TRBJ2-7 TRBV6-4 ASSESSDSYEQY
TRBJ1-5 TRBV7-2 ASSSRGDQPQH
TRBJ2-7 TRBV10-3 ATRGGDHLAGEQY
TRBJ1-3 TRBV15 ATSRDLQGNYGNTIY
TRBJ2-7 TRBV11-2 ASSLDPDSEQY
TRBJ1-5 TRBV19 ASSIGRRGSNQPQH
TRBJ2-5 TRBV5-4 ASSLPPSGYQETQY
TRBJ2-7 TRBV6-1 ASSEQTEFYEQY